This passage covers 3 T cell receptor beta chains from one sample sequenced in a study of cytomegalovirus exposure and HLA in healthy donors. Researchers ran the PCR with 60 Vbeta and 13 Jbeta primers. TCRdb's copy holds only in-frame clones and misses some; the assay was immunoSEQ multiplex PCR. The sample includes some 130,000 clones, 60% to 85% seen only once; the top ten take approximately 1.7%. The material sequenced was PBMCs. The source is a woman aged 35 to 49 in good health and CMV-seronegative.

In this sample, this clone turned up once. V is TRBV4-1 and J is TRBJ2-3, with 7 nucleotides matching TRBD2. The trim removed 1 base at V and 2 bases at J, leaving 12 bases unmatched. CDR1 is MGHRA, CDR2 YSYEKL, per germline. The length of the CDR3 is 18 residues. The CDR3, as DNA: TGCGCCAGCAGCCAAGTTGGAGGGGCGGGGGAGGACACAGATACGCAGTATTTT. This encodes CASSQVGGAGEDTDTQYF.

The chain joins TRBV5-1 to TRBJ2-3; a possible D gene is TRBD1 (6 bases). Germline values: CDR1 SGHRS, CDR2 YFSETQ. V gave up 2 bases and J gave up 1 base, with 14 bases separating them. The CDR3 has 16 amino acids. CDR3 DNA sequence: TGCGCCAGCAGCTTCCAGGGCAGGGGTGGCACAGATACGCAGTATTTT. Translated: CASSFQGRGGTDTQYF.

This chain joins TRBV2 and TRBJ1-5; D might be TRBD1 (5 bases). CDR1 and CDR2 from the germline V gene are SNHLY and FYNNEI. The CDR3 is 13 residues long. Trimming took 6 bases from V and 7 from J, leaving 13 bases between them. CDR3 DNA: TGTGCCAGCAGGGCGGGAGGGGACCAGCCCCAGCATTTT. Translation: CASRAGGDQPQHF.